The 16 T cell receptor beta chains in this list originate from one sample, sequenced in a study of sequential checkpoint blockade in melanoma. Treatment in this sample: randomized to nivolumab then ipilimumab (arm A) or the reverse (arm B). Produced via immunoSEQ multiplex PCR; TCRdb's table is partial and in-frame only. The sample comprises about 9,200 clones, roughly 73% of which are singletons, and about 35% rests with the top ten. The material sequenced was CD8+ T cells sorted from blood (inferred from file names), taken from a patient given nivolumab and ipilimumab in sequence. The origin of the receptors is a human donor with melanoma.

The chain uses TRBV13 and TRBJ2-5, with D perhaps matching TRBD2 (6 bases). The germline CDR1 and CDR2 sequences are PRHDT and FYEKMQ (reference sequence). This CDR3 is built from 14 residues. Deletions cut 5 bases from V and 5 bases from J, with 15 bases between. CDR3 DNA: TGTGCCAGCAGCGGGGGTCCCGGGAGCGAGACCCAGTACTTC. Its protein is CASSGGPGSETQYF.

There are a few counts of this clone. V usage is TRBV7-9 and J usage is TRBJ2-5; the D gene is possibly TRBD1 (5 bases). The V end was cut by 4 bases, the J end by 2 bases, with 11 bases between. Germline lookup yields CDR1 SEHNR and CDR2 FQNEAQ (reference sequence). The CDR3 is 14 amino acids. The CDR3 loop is CASSSGHPQETQYF. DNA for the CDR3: TGTGCCAGCAGCTCCGGACACCCACAAGAGACCCAGTACTTC. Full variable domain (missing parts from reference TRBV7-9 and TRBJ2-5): DTGVSQNPRHKITKRGQNVTFRCDPISEHNRLYWYRQTLGQGPEFLTYFQNEAQLEKSRLLSDRFSAERPKGSFSTLEIQRTEQGDSAMYLCASSSGHPQETQYFGPGTRLLVL.

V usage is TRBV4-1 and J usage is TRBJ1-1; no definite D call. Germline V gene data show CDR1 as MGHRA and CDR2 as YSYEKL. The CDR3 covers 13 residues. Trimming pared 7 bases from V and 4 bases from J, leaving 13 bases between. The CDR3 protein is CASTRLVGTEAFF. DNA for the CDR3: TGCGCCAGCACCAGGTTGGTGGGCACTGAAGCTTTCTTT.

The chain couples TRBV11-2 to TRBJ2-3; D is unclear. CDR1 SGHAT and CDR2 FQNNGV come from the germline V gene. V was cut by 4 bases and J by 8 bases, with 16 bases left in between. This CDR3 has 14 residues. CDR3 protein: CASSSPKLGSTQYF. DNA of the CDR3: TGTGCCAGCAGCTCCCCGAAGTTGGGCTCTACGCAGTATTTT.

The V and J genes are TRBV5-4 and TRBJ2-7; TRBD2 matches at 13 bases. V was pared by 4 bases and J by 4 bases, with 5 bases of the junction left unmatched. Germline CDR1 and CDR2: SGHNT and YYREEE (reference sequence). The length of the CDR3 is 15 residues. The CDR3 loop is CASSITSGGAYEQYF. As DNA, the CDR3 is TGTGCCAGCAGCATAACTAGCGGGGGGGCTTACGAGCAGTACTTC.

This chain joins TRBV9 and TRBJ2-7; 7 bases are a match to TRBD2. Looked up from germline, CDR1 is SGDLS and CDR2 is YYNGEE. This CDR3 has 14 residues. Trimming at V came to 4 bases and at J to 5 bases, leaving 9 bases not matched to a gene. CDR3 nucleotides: TGTGCCAGCAGCCCCGGGGGGAAGGGGAACGAGCAGTACTTC. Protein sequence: CASSPGGKGNEQYF.

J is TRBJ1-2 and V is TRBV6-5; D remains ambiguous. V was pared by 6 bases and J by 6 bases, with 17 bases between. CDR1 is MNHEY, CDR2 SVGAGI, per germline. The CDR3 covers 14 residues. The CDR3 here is CASRSAGKRDGYTF. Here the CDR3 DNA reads TGTGCCAGCAGATCCGCCGGGAAACGGGATGGCTACACCTTC.

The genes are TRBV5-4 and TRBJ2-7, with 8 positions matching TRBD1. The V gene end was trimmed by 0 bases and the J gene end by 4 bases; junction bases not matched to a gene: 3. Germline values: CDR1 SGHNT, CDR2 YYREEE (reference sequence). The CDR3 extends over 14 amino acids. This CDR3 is CASSLGQGKYEQYF. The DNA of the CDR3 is TGTGCCAGCAGCTTGGGACAGGGGAAATACGAGCAGTACTTC.

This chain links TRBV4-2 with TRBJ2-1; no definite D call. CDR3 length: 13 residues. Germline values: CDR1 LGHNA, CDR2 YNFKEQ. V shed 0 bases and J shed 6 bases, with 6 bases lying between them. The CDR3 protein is CASSQEPVNEQFF. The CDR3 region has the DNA TGTGCCAGCAGCCAAGAACCAGTCAATGAGCAGTTCTTC.

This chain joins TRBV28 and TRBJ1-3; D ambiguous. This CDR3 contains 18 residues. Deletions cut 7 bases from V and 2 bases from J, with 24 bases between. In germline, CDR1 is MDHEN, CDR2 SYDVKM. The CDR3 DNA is TGTGCCAGCAACCGCCGAGGGTCTAAGAGGAAAGCTGGAAACACCATATATTTT. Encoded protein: CASNRRGSKRKAGNTIYF.

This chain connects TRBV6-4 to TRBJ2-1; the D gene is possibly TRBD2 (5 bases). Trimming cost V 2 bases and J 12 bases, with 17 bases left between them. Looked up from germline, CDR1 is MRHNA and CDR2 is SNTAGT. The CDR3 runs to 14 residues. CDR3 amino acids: CASSDPYAGGGQFF. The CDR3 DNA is TGTGCCAGCAGTGACCCCTATGCCGGAGGAGGGCAGTTCTTC.

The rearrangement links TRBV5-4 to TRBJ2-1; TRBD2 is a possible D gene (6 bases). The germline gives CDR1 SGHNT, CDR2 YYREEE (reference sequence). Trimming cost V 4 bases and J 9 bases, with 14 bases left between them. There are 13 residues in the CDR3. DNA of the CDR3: TGTGCCAGCAGCACAACAACCGGGGGTGAGCAGTTCTTC. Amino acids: CASSTTTGGEQFF.

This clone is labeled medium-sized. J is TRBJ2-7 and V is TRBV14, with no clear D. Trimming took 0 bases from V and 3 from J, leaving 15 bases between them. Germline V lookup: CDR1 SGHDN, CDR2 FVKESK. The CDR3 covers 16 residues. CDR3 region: CASSQEAGILIYEQYF. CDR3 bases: TGTGCCAGCAGCCAAGAAGCAGGAATCCTGATCTACGAGCAGTACTTC.

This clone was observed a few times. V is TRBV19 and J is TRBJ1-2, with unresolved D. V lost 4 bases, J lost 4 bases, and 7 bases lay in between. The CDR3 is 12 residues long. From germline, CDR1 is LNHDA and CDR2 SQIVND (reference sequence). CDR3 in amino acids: CASSTYTYGYTF. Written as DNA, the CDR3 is TGTGCCAGTAGTACTTACACCTATGGCTACACCTTC.

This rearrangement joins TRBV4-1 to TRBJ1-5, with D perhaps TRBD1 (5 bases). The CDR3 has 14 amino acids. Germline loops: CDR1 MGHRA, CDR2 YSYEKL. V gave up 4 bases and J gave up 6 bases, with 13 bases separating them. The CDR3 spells CASSPGGTGQPQHF. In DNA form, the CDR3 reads TGCGCCAGCAGCCCTGGGGGGACCGGTCAGCCCCAGCATTTT.

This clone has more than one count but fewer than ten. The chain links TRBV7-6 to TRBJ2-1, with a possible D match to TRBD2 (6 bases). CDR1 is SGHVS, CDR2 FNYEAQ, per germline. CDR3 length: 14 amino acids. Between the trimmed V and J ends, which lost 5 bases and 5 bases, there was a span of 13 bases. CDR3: CASSRGAVHNEQFF. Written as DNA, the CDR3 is TGTGCCAGCAGCCGCGGGGCCGTCCACAATGAGCAGTTCTTC.